What follows describes a single TCR beta chain. Its antigen is unknown. These data come from a study of cytomegalovirus exposure and HLA in healthy donors. Study-wide results and limits: Indistinguishability led to the exclusion of some V segments, TRBV6-2 and TRBV6-3 included. Prior analysis indicated that the majority of TCR beta V segments exhibited productivity approximately 87% or approximately 30% of the time.

The germline CDR1 and CDR2 sequences are SQVTM and ANQGSEA. The V and J ends lost 4 bases and 3 bases respectively, with 15 bases between them. The CDR3 has 14 amino acids. Vbeta (60) and Jbeta (13) primers were used in the PCR. Sequencing used immunoSEQ multiplex PCR; TCRdb keeps in-frame clones, though not all of them. The sample holds 150,000 to 190,000 clones, about 68% seen once. The sequence was collected from a man younger than 30 in good health and CMV-seronegative. Specimen: PBMCs. The chain links TRBV29-1 to TRBJ1-1; a possible D gene is TRBD1 (5 bases). The CDR3 protein is CSVGGVALDTEAFF. CDR3 sequence (DNA): TGCAGCGTTGGGGGGGTGGCATTGGACACTGAAGCTTTCTTT.